This TCR beta chain was captured in a study of a mutant IDH1 vaccine in newly diagnosed glioma. For the study at large: Before enrollment, patients got radiotherapy alone, temozolomide alone, or mostly the combination.

Details on this clone: Antigen: not known. The identical CDR3 is also encoded by other nucleotide sequences in the sample.

This table comes from immunoSEQ multiplex PCR, and its TCRdb copy is limited to in-frame clones, with some not included. This sample has approximately 82,000 clones, with approximately 85% found just once. Time point noted: week 23, last vaccination. The content of each vaccine dose was 300 ug of mutant IDH1 20-mer peptide, and topical imiquimod accompanied it. The CDR3 has 16 residues. Looked up from germline, CDR1 is SGHDT and CDR2 is YYEEEE. The junction had 5 bases not matched to a gene; V was cut back by 5 bases and J by 1 base. This TCR derives from a man aged 30 to 39 with glioma. Some clones in this sample may be carry-over from other donors' samples. The sample here was PBMCs, taken from a glioma patient whose treatment included an IDH1 peptide vaccine. The chain is built from TRBV5-6 and TRBJ2-5; 13 nucleotides line up with TRBD2. CDR3 DNA: TGTGCCAGCAGTAAGACTAGCGGGGGGCGCCAAGAGACCCAGTACTTC. Protein: CASSKTSGGRQETQYF.